Sequencing of this T cell receptor (beta chain) was carried out in a study of OX40 agonist ivuxolimab in advanced cancers. Study conclusions and caveats: Certain nonresponders likewise exhibited a low normalized T-cell clonal expansion.

The CDR3 spans 12 residues. The V end lost 7 bases, the J end lost 3 bases, and 10 bases lay between the germline ends. CDR1 is SQVTM, CDR2 ANQGSEA, per germline. Using immunoSEQ multiplex PCR, the repertoire was profiled, and TCRdb retains in-frame clones only, with some absent. The sample shows approximately 67,000 clones, approximately 90% of them seen only once. Concerning this clone itself: Its antigen remains unknown.

The receptor was derived from an adult with an advanced solid tumor such as melanoma, head and neck, liver or kidney cancer. The chain joins TRBV29-1 to TRBJ2-1, with D unresolved. The starting material was CD4+ or CD8+ T cells sorted from blood, obtained in a trial of the OX40 agonist ivuxolimab. The CDR3 nucleotides read TGCAGCGGCCGCCCCGGCTACAATGAGCAGTTCTTC. Encoded protein: CSGRPGYNEQFF.